Shown below are 24 T cell receptor beta chains from a single sample sequenced in a study of human T cells and chemical hapten exposure. Each CDR3 protein gets one entry after TCRdb re-called the RACE reads with MiXCR. The sample carries roughly 100,000 distinct CDR3 sequences, approximately 36% recorded once. Time point indicated: patch test 3, about 24 weeks after DPC sensitization. Regarding treatment: therapeutic diphenylcyclopropenone sensitization with weekly scalp DPC. Specimen: whole blood, collected in connection with sensitization to the hapten diphenylcyclopropenone (DPC). The receptors come from a man between 35 and 55 years old with alopecia areata. Some clones in this sample may be carry-over from other donors' samples.

The chain is built from TRBV6-2 or TRBV6-3 and TRBJ2-1; D possibly corresponds to TRBD2 (5 bases). The CDR3 runs to 14 residues. The ends were cut back, 10 bases at V and 1 base at J, with 14 bases in the middle. From germline, CDR1 is MNHEY and CDR2 SVGEGT. The CDR3 loop is CATSGGPSYNEQFF. For the CDR3, the DNA is TGTGCCACCAGCGGCGGGCCTTCCTACAATGAGCAGTTCTTC.

This clonotype was found a few times. This chain links TRBV11-2 with TRBJ2-5, with unresolved D. CDR3 size: 14 residues. From germline, CDR1 is SGHAT and CDR2 FQNNGV. Trimming removed 2 bases from V and 4 bases from J, with 11 bases in between. The CDR3: CASSLQNVRETQYF. DNA for the CDR3: TGTGCCAGCAGCTTACAGAACGTGAGAGAGACCCAGTACTTC. The full variable domain, completed using reference TRBV11-2 and TRBJ2-5, is EAGVAQSPRYKIIEKRQSVAFWCNPISGHATLYWYQQILGQGPKLLIQFQNNGVVDDSQLPKDRFSAERLKGVDSTLKIQPAKLEDSAVYLCASSLQNVRETQYFGPGTRLLVL.

The CDR3 reads CASRGLTGGYTF. The CDR3 region has the DNA TGTGCCAGCCGCGGCTTAACCGGAGGCTACACCTTC. The chain has TRBV6-5 and TRBJ1-2; D not resolved. The CDR3 is 12 residues long. CDR1 MNHEY and CDR2 SVGAGI come from the germline V gene. Trimming took off 8 bases at V and 8 bases at J, with 15 bases between the two ends.

This chain uses TRBV10-3 with TRBJ2-1; TRBD2 might be the D (7 bases). Germline CDR1 and CDR2: ENHRY and SYGVKD. The CDR3 totals 13 residues. The V and J ends lost 9 bases and 10 bases respectively, with 19 bases between them. This chain's CDR3 is CAIRGEGPREQFF. The CDR3 nucleotides read TGTGCCATAAGGGGGGAGGGCCCGAGAGAGCAGTTCTTC.

This clonotype has a handful of counts. The rearrangement uses TRBV5-1 and TRBJ2-5; possible D gene TRBD1, 5 bases. This CDR3 has 12 residues. Trimming removed 5 bases from V and 2 bases from J, with 7 bases in between. The V gene's germline CDR1 is SGHRS and CDR2 YFSETQ. Here the CDR3 DNA reads TGCGCCAGCAGGGACACTCAAGAGACCCAGTACTTC. Translating gives CASRDTQETQYF.

This clonotype was recorded once. This chain uses TRBV7-2 with TRBJ2-4; 7 nucleotides agree with TRBD2. CDR1 SGHTA and CDR2 FQGNSA come from the germline V gene. J was trimmed by 3 bases and V by 1 base; bases with no gene match: 6. The CDR3 runs to 16 residues. CDR3 region: CASSLGGGSFKNIQYF. CDR3 DNA: TGTGCCAGCAGCTTAGGCGGCGGGAGTTTCAAAAACATTCAGTACTTC.

In its sample, this clonotype was seen a few times. The chain joins TRBV7-8 to TRBJ2-3; D remains ambiguous. Trimming stripped 2 bases from V and 0 bases from J, with 9 bases between. Germline V gene sequence: CDR1 SGHVS, CDR2 FQNEAQ. This CDR3 is 15 amino acids long. The CDR3 region has the DNA TGTGCCAGCAGCTTAAGTCCTTCTAGCACAGATACGCAGTATTTT. This codes for CASSLSPSSTDTQYF.

This clonotype was found a few times. This rearrangement joins TRBV5-1 to TRBJ2-1, with 14 bases matching TRBD2. The CDR3 totals 15 residues. Trimming removed 5 bases from V and 9 bases from J; junction bases left unmatched: 7. Germline-derived CDR1 and CDR2 are SGHRS and YFSETQ. CDR3 in amino acids: CASRSGTSGSSEQFF. The DNA of the CDR3 is TGCGCCAGCAGATCCGGGACTAGCGGGAGTAGTGAGCAGTTCTTC.

The CDR3 DNA reads TGCAGTGCTAGAGACCTAGCCCGGGGGCAGCCCCAGCATTTT. This encodes CSARDLARGQPQHF. This chain uses TRBV20-1 with TRBJ1-5, with a possible D match to TRBD1 (5 bases). V was pared by 0 bases and J by 7 bases, with 13 bases between. The V gene's germline CDR1 is DFQATT and CDR2 SNEGSKA (reference sequence). The length of the CDR3 is 14 residues.

This clonotype was seen only a few times. J is TRBJ2-5 and V is TRBV30, with a weak D call TRBD1 (5 bases). V was pared by 0 bases and J by 1 base, with 9 bases between. The CDR3 is 14 amino acids. Germline CDR1 reads GTSNPN; CDR2 reads SVGIG (reference sequence). The CDR3 DNA is TGTGCCTGGAGTGTAATAGGGGCCCAAGAGACCCAGTACTTC. Protein sequence: CAWSVIGAQETQYF.

V gene TRBV30 combines with J gene TRBJ2-5; D ambiguous. This CDR3 contains 13 residues. CDR1 is GTSNPN, CDR2 SVGIG, per germline (reference sequence). The V end was cut by 6 bases, the J end by 9 bases, with 20 bases between. The CDR3 sequence: CACPQRGSAAQYF. The CDR3 DNA reads TGTGCCTGTCCCCAGCGCGGATCGGCGGCCCAGTACTTC.

This clonotype was counted only a few times. The V call is TRBV3-1, the J call TRBJ1-5, with a possible D match to TRBD1 (5 bases). Germline CDR1 LGHDT, CDR2 YNNKEL (reference sequence). V was shortened by 1 base and J by 6 bases, with 10 bases between the two germline ends. This CDR3 spans 14 amino acids. CDR3 protein: CASSQGGGAQPQHF. The CDR3 region has the DNA TGTGCCAGCAGCCAAGGTGGCGGGGCTCAGCCCCAGCATTTT.

This clonotype showed up just a few times. The rearrangement joins TRBV7-2 to TRBJ2-1; D possibly corresponds to TRBD1 (6 bases). The germline V gene has CDR1 SGHTA and CDR2 FQGNSA. Trimming took off 5 bases at V and 9 bases at J, with 23 bases between the two ends. The CDR3 has 16 residues. CDR3: CASSNQIGTTVGEQFF. CDR3 bases: TGTGCCAGCAGCAACCAAATCGGGACAACTGTCGGTGAGCAGTTCTTC.

This sequence joins TRBV24-1 and TRBJ2-2; D is unresolved. The CDR3 has 14 residues. CDR1 is KGHDR and CDR2 is SFDVKD in the germline V gene. Trimming took 5 bases from V and 4 from J, leaving 10 bases between them. DNA for the CDR3: TGTGCCACCAGTGCTCCCGTCTCCACCGGGGAGCTGTTTTTT. Amino acid sequence: CATSAPVSTGELFF.

This chain links TRBV7-8 with TRBJ2-7; D possibly corresponds to TRBD1 (6 bases). The CDR3 runs to 17 residues. The V gene's germline CDR1 is SGHVS and CDR2 FQNEAQ. Trimming took off 0 bases at V and 3 bases at J, with 18 bases between the two ends. CDR3 DNA: TGTGCCAGCAGCTTAGCGCTGAGGCCAGGGGTAGTCTACGAGCAGTACGTC. Translating gives CASSLALRPGVVYEQYV.

This clonotype was recorded a few times. The CDR3 region is CASREGVIRNSPLHF. The CDR3 DNA reads as TGTGCCAGCAGGGAGGGGGTAATTCGAAATTCACCCCTCCACTTT. The rearrangement joins TRBV7-8 to TRBJ1-6; D is possibly TRBD1 (6 bases). CDR3 length equals 15 residues. Germline lookup yields CDR1 SGHVS and CDR2 FQNEAQ. V was shortened by 6 bases and J by 7 bases, with 16 bases between the two germline ends.

The V and J genes are TRBV7-2 and TRBJ2-3, with D unresolved. V was cut by 1 base and J by 2 bases, with 10 bases left in between. CDR1 and CDR2 from the germline V gene are SGHTA and FQGNSA. The CDR3 is 15 residues long. CDR3: CASSLGQSHTDTQYF. In DNA form, the CDR3 reads TGTGCCAGCAGCTTAGGTCAGTCCCACACAGATACGCAGTATTTT.

This clonotype has just a few counts. The rearrangement links TRBV6-5 to TRBJ2-5; TRBD1 aligns across 7 bases. Germline loops: CDR1 MNHEY, CDR2 SVGAGI. The V gene end was trimmed by 5 bases and the J gene end by 1 base; junction bases not matched to a gene: 7. The CDR3 is made up of 15 amino acids. This CDR3 reads CASSHRQGPQETQYF. Here the CDR3 DNA reads TGTGCCAGCAGTCACCGACAGGGACCCCAAGAGACCCAGTACTTC.

This chain uses TRBV20-1 with TRBJ2-1; the match to TRBD2 covers 12 bases. The CDR3 extends over 12 amino acids. Germline CDR1 DFQATT, CDR2 SNEGSKA (reference sequence). V shed 5 bases and J 10 bases; nucleotides not matched to a gene: 3. The CDR3 region has the DNA TGCAGTGCTTACGGACTAGCGGGAGAGCAGTTCTTC. Translating gives CSAYGLAGEQFF.

The J gene is TRBJ2-7, the V gene TRBV3-1, with a tentative D call TRBD1 (5 bases). The CDR3 covers 11 residues. Trimming took 4 bases from V and 5 from J, leaving 6 bases between them. Germline CDR1 LGHDT, CDR2 YNNKEL (reference sequence). This CDR3 reads CASSRGHEQYF. DNA for the CDR3: TGTGCCAGCAGCCGGGGCCACGAGCAGTACTTC.

Notes on this clonotype: Because the CDR3's place on the DNA is in doubt, the DNA is left out and the CDR3 is given as listed by TCRdb. The genes are TRBV11-2 and TRBJ2-5; the table's TRBD1 call for D was not verified on the DNA. The germline V gene has CDR1 SGHAT and CDR2 FQNNGV. The CDR3 extends over 13 residues, inclusive of both ends. CDR3 amino acids: CASSSVGQGTLHF.

The V call is TRBV6-2 or TRBV6-3, the J call TRBJ2-1; TRBD2 agrees at 12 bases. This CDR3 is built from 15 residues. The trim removed 6 bases at V and 9 bases at J, leaving 9 bases unmatched. Germline CDR1 MNHEY, CDR2 SVGEGT. CDR3 amino acids: CASRMASGRASEQFF. CDR3 nucleotide sequence: TGTGCCAGCAGGATGGCTAGCGGGAGGGCTAGTGAGCAGTTCTTC.

This clonotype appeared a single time. The CDR3 sequence is CASSSDSNNQPQHF. In DNA form, the CDR3 reads TGTGCCAGCAGCTCGGACAGCAACAATCAGCCCCAGCATTTT. The chain combines TRBV7-2 with TRBJ1-5; TRBD1 might be the D (6 bases). CDR3 length: 14 amino acids. CDR1 is SGHTA, CDR2 FQGNSA, per germline. Trimming removed 4 bases from V and 3 bases from J, with 10 bases in between.

This clonotype was found once. This chain connects TRBV6-5 to TRBJ2-7; 10 positions match TRBD1. This CDR3 has 14 amino acids. The V gene end was trimmed by 4 bases and the J gene end by 5 bases; junction bases not matched to a gene: 5. Germline V gene sequence: CDR1 MNHEY, CDR2 SVGAGI. The CDR3 is CASSSRDRGHEQYF. The CDR3 DNA reads as TGTGCCAGCAGTTCCCGGGACAGGGGCCACGAGCAGTACTTC.